The sequence of this T cell receptor beta chain was determined in a study of T cell responses to AZD1222 COVID-19 vaccine. General study findings and limits: The donor cohort was predominantly white British with a female majority, and clonal diversity may have been underestimated. Spike-wide vaccine-associated CD4 TCRs dominated at 160-218 and 743-854.

Trimming pared 7 bases from V and 4 bases from J, leaving 17 bases between. Germline loops: CDR1 SNHLY, CDR2 FYNNEI. The CDR3 extends over 15 amino acids. Profiled with immunoSEQ multiplex PCR; TCRdb holds only in-frame clones, not every one. The profile covers 95,000 to 150,000 clones, with 80% to 90% appearing a single time and more than 5.5% taken by the ten largest. In regard to this clone: Its antigen is not identified.

The material was peripheral blood, obtained on day 0 of AZD1222 vaccination. This clonotype was obtained from an adult in good health. The rearrangement links TRBV2 to TRBJ2-1; tentatively, D is TRBD1 (6 bases). CDR3 DNA sequence: TGTGCCAGCATAACTCGGCAGGGGAGTTACAATGAGCAGTTCTTC. As protein: CASITRQGSYNEQFF.